These 7 T cell receptor beta chains originate from one sample sequenced in a study of spatial heterogeneity in lung cancer. The time point here: sample taken at primary tumor resection. Whole RNA came from tumor, nontumor lung or frozen PBMC and was sequenced without being sorted. MiXCR was run by TCRdb on the 5' RACE reads, yielding one entry per CDR3 protein. The sample data list 40 distinct CDR3 sequences. This specimen was PBMCs, taken at surgery. The receptors shown here come from a male donor with early-stage non-small cell lung cancer.

This clonotype has just one count. In a library made to pick up alpha chains, this beta chain is a stray read with a size that means little. This sequence joins TRBV7-2 and TRBJ2-3, with D possibly TRBD2 on 5 matching bases. CDR1 and CDR2 (germline): SGHTA, FQGNSA. The V end was cut by 1 base, the J end by 4 bases, with 9 bases between. The CDR3 runs to 14 residues. CDR3 in amino acids: CASSLGGAADTQYF. The DNA of the CDR3 is TGTGCCAGCAGCTTAGGGGGAGCGGCAGATACGCAGTATTTT.

Details on this clonotype: Since the library was made to target alpha chains, this beta chain is a stray read and its abundance is not meaningful. The chain is built from TRBV20-1 and TRBJ2-7; unclear D gene. Trimming removed 3 bases at V and 1 base at J, with 13 bases between. Germline CDR1 and CDR2: DFQATT and SNEGSKA (reference sequence). The CDR3 length is 14 residues. CDR3 in amino acids: CSASPRHYSYEQYF. The CDR3 nucleotides are TGCAGTGCTAGCCCGCGACATTATTCCTACGAGCAGTACTTC.

This clonotype was observed a few times. This beta chain is an off-target read within a library intended for alpha chains, so its frequency means little. The chain employs TRBV4-2 and TRBJ2-7; D is ambiguous. Between the trimmed V and J ends, which lost 4 bases and 0 bases, there was a span of 4 bases. Germline values: CDR1 LGHNA, CDR2 YNFKEQ. The CDR3 is 12 residues long. CDR3 protein: CASSRDSYEQYF. CDR3 nucleotides: TGTGCCAGCAGCCGAGACTCCTACGAGCAGTACTTC.

Details on this clonotype: A library prepared for alpha chains yielded this beta chain as an off-target read; its size is of little meaning. The genes are TRBV7-2 and TRBJ2-1; TRBD2 agrees at 10 bases. This CDR3 contains 16 residues. The J segment lost 7 bases and the V segment lost 3 bases, leaving 9 bases of the junction unmatched. Germline assignment: CDR1 SGHTA and CDR2 FQGNSA. This CDR3 is CASSLQLAGAENEQFF. For the CDR3, the DNA is TGTGCCAGCAGCTTGCAGCTAGCGGGGGCCGAGAATGAGCAGTTCTTC.

This clonotype was detected a few times. Because the library targeted alpha chains, this beta chain is an off-target read whose size means little. The V and J genes are TRBV19 and TRBJ1-1, with 9 bases fitting TRBD1. The CDR3 has 16 residues. Germline V gene data show CDR1 as LNHDA and CDR2 as SQIVND (reference sequence). The trim removed 6 bases at V and 6 bases at J, leaving 14 bases unmatched. The CDR3 loop reads CASSRPTGQGLPEAFF. In DNA form, the CDR3 reads TGTGCCAGTAGCCGGCCGACGGGACAGGGTTTACCTGAAGCTTTCTTT.

To note about this clonotype: This beta chain is a stray read from a library made for alpha chains; its abundance is not meaningful. The chain joins TRBV6-5 to TRBJ2-2, with D perhaps matching TRBD1 (6 bases). Trimming took 6 bases from V and 0 from J, leaving 17 bases between them. The CDR3 is made up of 17 amino acids. Germline V CDR1 and CDR2: MNHEY, SVGAGI. In nucleotides, the CDR3 is TGTGCCAGCAGGAACTGGACAGACCTCACGAACACCGGGGAGCTGTTTTTT. It yields the protein CASRNWTDLTNTGELFF.

A note on this clonotype: Found in a library prepared for alpha chains, this beta chain is an off-target read, and its abundance has little meaning. The chain employs TRBV7-6 and TRBJ1-1, with a possible D match to TRBD1 (5 bases). The CDR3 is 14 amino acids. Trimming left V 5 bases short and J 5 bases short, with 15 bases between. Germline-derived CDR1 and CDR2 are SGHVS and FNYEAQ. CDR3 amino acids: CASSHGGGVTEAFF. In nucleotides, the CDR3 is TGTGCCAGCAGCCATGGGGGAGGGGTTACTGAAGCTTTCTTT.